One and the same sample provided the 23 T cell receptor beta chains below, sequenced in a study of blood T cells in healthy people across ages. The second PCR ran about 7 to 12 cycles with a sample-barcoded 5' primer and J-beta primers. TCRdb itself ran the 5' RACE reads through MiXCR, one entry per CDR3 protein. Among 720,000 or so distinct CDR3 sequences, roughly 41% were seen once, and the ten largest hold about 32%. The sequenced sample was blood. These receptors came from a man older than 75 in good health.

CDR3 DNA: TGTGCCACCAGTGGCCCAGGAAGGGGGCGCGATCAGCCCCAGCATTTT. Translating it yields CATSGPGRGRDQPQHF. This sequence joins TRBV24-1 and TRBJ1-5; 7 nucleotides line up with TRBD1. J lost 5 bases, V lost 5 bases, and 11 bases had no gene match. This CDR3 region has 16 residues. Germline loops: CDR1 KGHDR, CDR2 SFDVKD.

The chain recombines TRBV6-1 with TRBJ2-3, with D hard to call. Germline values: CDR1 MNHNS, CDR2 SASEGT. There are 14 residues in the CDR3. V lost 8 bases, J lost 0 bases, and 12 bases lay in between. The CDR3 reads CASAMARSTDTQYF. For the CDR3, the DNA is TGTGCCAGCGCCATGGCACGAAGCACAGATACGCAGTATTTT.

The chain is built from TRBV11-2 and TRBJ2-5; 10 bases map to TRBD2. Trimming at V came to 3 bases and at J to 3 bases, leaving 7 bases not matched to a gene. Per germline, CDR1 SGHAT and CDR2 FQNNGV. This CDR3 is 16 amino acids long. CDR3 region: CASSFFSGLAEETQYF. The CDR3 DNA follows: TGTGCCAGCAGCTTTTTCTCCGGACTAGCGGAAGAGACCCAGTACTTC.

CDR3 loop: CASSLGQRGELFF. The CDR3 nucleotides read TGCGCCAGCAGCCTGGGACAGAGAGGGGAGCTGTTTTTT. The chain recombines TRBV4-1 with TRBJ2-2, with TRBD1 matching over 7 bases. Germline CDR1 is MGHRA and CDR2 is YSYEKL. The CDR3 has 13 amino acids. Losses at the gene ends were 4 bases for V and 8 bases for J; bases not matched to a gene: 4.

This clonotype was seen just once. A much more abundant neighbour one base away suggests this may be a read error. This chain links TRBV12-3 or TRBV12-4 with TRBJ1-6; 9 positions match TRBD1. The CDR3 consists of 15 residues. The DNA for the CDR3 is TGTGCCGGCAGTGCTACCGGGACAGGGATTTCACCCCTCCACTTT. This translates into CAGSATGTGISPLHF.

This clonotype has at least ten counts. The chain uses TRBV29-1 and TRBJ2-7; the D is unclear. Germline V gene data show CDR1 as SQVTM and CDR2 as ANQGSEA. The CDR3 contains 11 residues. V gave up 7 bases and J gave up 0 bases, with 7 bases separating them. CDR3 sequence: CSAASSYEQYF. The CDR3 bases are TGCAGCGCCGCGAGCTCCTACGAGCAGTACTTC.

A single count supports this clonotype. The chain employs TRBV15 and TRBJ2-1; 8 bases map to TRBD1. CDR1 and CDR2 (germline): LNHNV, YYDKDF (reference sequence). With 3 bases clipped from V and 5 bases from J, the junction kept 3 bases outside the gene matches. The CDR3 is made up of 14 amino acids. CDR3 in amino acids: CATSRDRVDNEQFF. The CDR3 nucleotides are TGTGCCACCAGCAGGGACAGGGTCGACAATGAGCAGTTCTTC. Full variable domain (remainder filled in from reference TRBV15 and TRBJ2-1): DAMVIQNPRYQVTQFGKPVTLSCSQTLNHNVMYWYQQKSSQAPKLLFHYYDKDFNNEADTPDNFQSRRPNTSFCFLDIRSPGLGDTAMYLCATSRDRVDNEQFFGPGTRLTVL.

The rearrangement uses TRBV19 and TRBJ2-5; D perhaps matches TRBD2 (6 bases). Matching the DNA end better, TRBJ2-7 makes the J call doubtful. Germline loops: CDR1 LNHDA, CDR2 SQIVND (reference sequence). This CDR3 spans 19 amino acids. The CDR3 DNA reads as TGTGCCAGTAGTATAGTACATCGGGCCGTCGGGACTCCCTCCTACGAGCAGTACTTC. Amino acid sequence: CASSIVHRAVGTPSYEQYF.

The genes are TRBV21-1 and TRBJ2-4; TRBD1, the table's D call, was not compared with the DNA. TRBV21-1 constitutes a pseudogene. This CDR3 spans 18 amino acids. The CDR3 nucleotides are TGTGCCAGCAGCAAAGAAGTTTGGGGTCTCAGGGGCAAAAACATTCAGTACTTC. Translation: CASSKEVWGLRGKNIQYF.

This clonotype came up many times. The chain uses TRBV29-1 and TRBJ1-4, with TRBD1 identical over 7 bases. The germline gives CDR1 SQVTM, CDR2 ANQGSEA. This CDR3 spans 13 amino acids. V shed 7 bases, J shed 4 bases, and the junction held 6 bases outside the gene matches. The CDR3 DNA reads TGCAGCGCAGCCAGGGGGAATAATGAAAAACTGTTTTTT. This encodes CSAARGNNEKLFF.

V is TRBV7-6 and J is TRBJ1-2; maybe TRBD1 (6 bases). The V end lost 1 base, the J end lost 8 bases, and 14 bases lay between the germline ends. Germline loops: CDR1 SGHVS, CDR2 FNYEAQ. The CDR3 length is 14 residues. CDR3 loop: CASSLDGTPRGYTF. The CDR3 bases are TGTGCCAGCAGCTTAGACGGGACACCACGGGGCTACACCTTC.

This clonotype was counted many times. The gene calls are TRBV20-1 and TRBJ2-3, with D tentatively TRBD1 (5 bases). Germline values: CDR1 DFQATT, CDR2 SNEGSKA (reference sequence). Trimming stripped 7 bases from V and 1 base from J, with 9 bases between. The CDR3 is 12 amino acids. The CDR3 DNA follows: TGCAGTGAGGACAAGCGCACAGATACGCAGTATTTT. This sequence encodes CSEDKRTDTQYF.

V is TRBV4-3 and J is TRBJ2-1; 13 bases are shared with TRBD2. With V trimmed by 7 bases and J by 8 bases, 8 bases remained unmatched. Germline CDR1 LGHNA, CDR2 YSLEER. CDR3 size: 15 residues. The CDR3 region has the DNA TGCGCCAGCACAAAATGGACTAGCGGGAGTGATGAGCAGTTCTTC. It is translated as CASTKWTSGSDEQFF.

This clonotype has only a few counts. This CDR3 reads CASSGERWETQYF. In nucleotides, the CDR3 is TGTGCCAGCAGCGGGGAACGTTGGGAGACCCAGTACTTC. The rearrangement links TRBV5-4 to TRBJ2-5; unclear D gene. From germline, CDR1 is SGHNT and CDR2 YYREEE (reference sequence). Between the trimmed V and J ends, which lost 4 bases and 5 bases, there was a span of 12 bases. The CDR3 runs 13 residues. Full variable domain (outside the CDR3, taken from reference TRBV5-4 and TRBJ2-5): ETGVTQSPTHLIKTRGQQVTLRCSSQSGHNTVSWYQQALGQGPQFIFQYYREEENGRGNFPPRFSGLQFPNYSSELNVNALELDDSALYLCASSGERWETQYFGPGTRLLVL.

The rearrangement links TRBV20-1 to TRBJ2-3, with 7 bases aligning to TRBD1. V gave up 6 bases and J gave up 4 bases; unmatched junction bases: 10. Germline V gene data show CDR1 as DFQATT and CDR2 as SNEGSKA (reference sequence). The CDR3 length is 14 residues. The CDR3 loop is CSATARGRSDTQYF. CDR3 coding DNA: TGCAGTGCCACTGCGAGGGGGCGGTCAGATACGCAGTATTTT.

Many counts were recorded for this clonotype. CDR3 DNA: TGTGCCAGCCTACTAGCGGGAGTGGGGAAGACCCAGTACTTC. Its translation is CASLLAGVGKTQYF. The chain employs TRBV2 and TRBJ2-5; TRBD2 matches at 11 bases. Unmatched junction bases numbered 8, after V lost 8 bases and J lost 6 bases. Germline assignment: CDR1 SNHLY and CDR2 FYNNEI. CDR3 size: 14 residues.

The sample holds a few counts of this clonotype. The chain carries TRBV12-3 or TRBV12-4 and TRBJ2-3; 8 positions agree with TRBD1. After removal of 5 bases from V and 4 bases from J, the junction contained 8 bases not matched to a gene. The CDR3 sequence is 15 residues long. CDR3 bases: TGTGCCAGCAGTGGACCGTTACAGGGGGCAGATACGCAGTATTTT. As protein: CASSGPLQGADTQYF.

This chain connects TRBV4-2 to TRBJ2-1, with D perhaps given as TRBD1 or TRBD2 (5 bases each). The CDR3 is made up of 16 amino acids. V lost 0 bases and J 0 bases, leaving 9 bases between the germline ends. Germline CDR1 and CDR2: LGHNA and YNFKEQ. As DNA, the CDR3 is TGTGCCAGCAGCCAAGAGAGGGGTAGCTCCTACAATGAGCAGTTCTTC. This codes for CASSQERGSSYNEQFF.

V is TRBV4-1 and J is TRBJ1-1, with D possibly matching TRBD1 (5 bases). V was trimmed by 1 base and J by 1 base, leaving 10 bases between them. The V gene's germline CDR1 is MGHRA and CDR2 YSYEKL. CDR3 size: 15 residues. The CDR3 is CASSQGGRENTEAFF. In nucleotides, the CDR3 is TGCGCCAGCAGCCAAGGGGGCAGGGAGAACACTGAAGCTTTCTTT.

On this clonotype: Mismatch with germline at one junction end may stem from a read error. The chain has TRBV29-1 and TRBJ1-1; 9 nucleotides match TRBD1. Germline loops: CDR1 SQVTM, CDR2 ANQGSEA. There are 15 residues in the CDR3. The CDR3, as DNA: TGCAGCGTGGAAGGACAGGGGACCATGAACACTGAAGCTTTCTTT. Protein: CSVEGQGTMNTEAFF.

This chain joins TRBV27 and TRBJ2-5, with 10 bases matching TRBD2. This CDR3 comprises 17 residues. V gave up 5 bases and J gave up 11 bases; unmatched junction bases: 20. The germline gives CDR1 MNHEY, CDR2 SMNVEV (reference sequence). CDR3 DNA: TGTGCCAGCAGTGGTAGCGGGAGGACCTTATCCTACAATGAGCAGTACTTC. It encodes CASSGSGRTLSYNEQYF.

This clonotype was counted between two and nine times. This chain uses TRBV6-5 with TRBJ2-6; D remains ambiguous. V shed 6 bases and J shed 0 bases, with 9 bases lying between them. The CDR3 is 15 amino acids. The germline V gene encodes CDR1 MNHEY and CDR2 SVGAGI. CDR3 DNA: TGTGCCAGCAGCCTCATCGACTCTGGGGCCAACGTCCTGACTTTC. Translation gives CASSLIDSGANVLTF.

The rearrangement links TRBV7-9 to TRBJ1-6; D not certain. V was trimmed by 1 base and J by 8 bases, leaving 3 bases between them. Germline V gene data show CDR1 as SEHNR and CDR2 as FQNEAQ (reference sequence). This CDR3 has 12 residues. The CDR3 coding sequence is TGTGCCAGCAGCTTAGGGGATTCACCCCTCCACTTT. This codes for CASSLGDSPLHF.